A single TCR beta chain is shown here with its context. This clonotype was observed many times. Its cognate antigen has yet to be identified. No much larger clone exists at a distance of one base, and base qualities are not known. Interpreted using the paper, the treatment or condition label stands for: live attenuated yellow fever vaccine strain. PBMCs were isolated from peripheral blood using a standard Ficoll-Paque protocol. Dynabeads CD4 and CD8 positive selection kits were used to isolate CD4 and CD8 T-cell fractions. TriZol was used to extract RNA from bulk PBMCs, CD4 and CD8 fractions, and dextramer-positive and dextramer-negative fractions. This entry is derived from a study of T cells after yellow fever vaccination (dated by TCRdb to about 2019). General notes on the study: The SMART-Seq v4 Ultra Low Input RNA kit was used to prepare libraries from fractions with low cell numbers. The cohort comprised two healthy male donors, one aged 18 to 30 and one aged 30 to 39 years. Blood was drawn at multiple timepoints before and after primary and secondary immunization, with bulk PBMC replicates and cell subsets isolated. To follow T-cell clones before and after primary and booster YFV17D yellow fever vaccination, bulk TCR alpha and beta repertoires were sequenced over time. The investigation overall reported the following: A small fraction of clonotypes appeared in both the CD4 and CD8 compartments, likely as a result of convergent recombination. Computational filtering was required because FACS-sorted repertoires could contain abundant contaminating clonotypes from the bulk population. The secondary T-cell response was found to be weaker but faster than the primary response, with a peak reached on day 5 rather than on day 15. Most clones expanded after primary vaccination were re-detected after the booster (96% of CD4 and about 88% of CD8), suggesting broad memory maintenance. Because the study included only a couple of donors, the extent to which the findings can be generalized is limited.

TCR cDNA was made using 5'RACE template switching, a step that added a universal primer site and unique molecular identifiers. Priming of cDNA synthesis was performed from both the TCR alpha and TCR beta constant segments. Libraries were amplified in two PCR steps, with sample barcodes and sequencing adapters added in the second step. Sequencing of libraries was performed on Illumina HiSeq 2500 (2x100 bp) or NovaSeq (2x150 bp). For the original study's pipeline: Reads were demultiplexed and collapsed into UMI consensus sequences with MIGEC, and V(D)J alignment was performed with MiXCR. Using edgeR on replicate PBMC samples, clonotypes were called vaccine-responding if FDR was below 0.01 and the log2 fold change was above 5 up to day 15. Bulk clonotypes were assigned CD4 or CD8 identity according to which sequenced CD4 or CD8 repertoire held them at higher abundance. TCRdb reran the public reads through fastp at Q25 and MiXCR, keeping productive beta chains. For every CDR3 protein sequence, its rows merge into one entry that carries the most common genes and DNA. The V and J calls here are based on TCRdb, not the publication. This sample holds 200,000 to 300,000 distinct CDR3 sequences; less than 9% were observed only once. Jointly, the top ten make up roughly 0.9% of the sample.

From its cysteine to its phenylalanine, the CDR3 spans 15 amino acids. Solely the CDR3 DNA is kept, with 45 bases framed from the first base. According to the germline V gene (reference sequence), CDR1 reads DFQATT and CDR2 reads SNEGSKA. Trimming costs V 7 bases and J 3 bases, and their ends lie 22 bases apart. Sequenced here: CD4+ T cells sorted from PBMCs, sampled 15 days after the yellow fever booster vaccination. The sequence came from a man aged 30 to 39 who received the YFV17D yellow fever vaccine. Recombination joined TRBV20-1 with TRBJ2-7, with no reliable assignment of the D segment. The CDR3: CSGEGSRAMDYEQYF. The DNA sequence is as follows: TGCAGTGGGGAAGGTTCTAGGGCCATGGACTACGAGCAGTACTTC.